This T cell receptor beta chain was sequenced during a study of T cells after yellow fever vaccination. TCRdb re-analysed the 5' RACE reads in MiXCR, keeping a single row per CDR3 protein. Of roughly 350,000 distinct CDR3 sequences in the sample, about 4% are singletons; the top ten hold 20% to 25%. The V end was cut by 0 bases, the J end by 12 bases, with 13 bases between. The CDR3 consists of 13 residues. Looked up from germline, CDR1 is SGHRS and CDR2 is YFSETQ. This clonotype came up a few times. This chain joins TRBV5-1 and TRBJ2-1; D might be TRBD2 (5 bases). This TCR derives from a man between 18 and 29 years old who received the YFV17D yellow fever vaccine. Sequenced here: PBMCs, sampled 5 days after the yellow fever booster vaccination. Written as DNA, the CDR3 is TGCGCCAGCAGCTTGGAAGCTAGCCATGTGCAGTTCTTC. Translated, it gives CASSLEASHVQFF.